The subject of this entry is one T cell receptor (beta chain). The record originates from a study of blood T cell repertoires in COVID-19. As for the study in general: Sample material is recorded as cDNA or gDNA derived from T cells, B-cell-depleted T cells, or PBMCs.

Here immunoSEQ multiplex PCR was the method, and the copy in TCRdb shows in-frame clones only, minus some. The data show more than 85,000 clones, roughly 89% seen once. The germline CDR1 and CDR2 sequences are MNHEY and SVGAGI. Deletions cut 0 bases from V and 7 bases from J, with 12 bases between. The CDR3 totals 14 residues. The sample was peripheral blood. The sequence was obtained from a woman aged 45-65 years with COVID-19, enrolled during active disease. The chain has TRBV6-5 and TRBJ1-1; D remains ambiguous. Here the CDR3 reads CASSYSRPLSEAFF. CDR3 DNA sequence: TGTGCCAGCAGTTACTCTCGTCCGTTGAGTGAAGCTTTCTTT.